This T cell receptor beta chain appears in the sequencing data of a study of tumor-infiltrating lymphocytes in primary liver carcinoma. This CDR3 is 16 amino acids long. Germline V CDR1 and CDR2: SGHRS, YFSETQ. Both blood RNA, taken from unsorted whole blood, and germline DNA were extracted. Concerning this clonotype itself: At one boundary the junction diverges from the germline segment, which might be a read error.

The input was 500 ng total RNA; TCR beta cDNA was made from it with a constant-region primer. Three nested multiplex PCR rounds, a slightly modified ARM-PCR, produced the libraries for TCR beta. PCR rounds one and two used TRBV1-TRBV30 forward primers with a C-beta reverse primer for approximately 11 cycles each. TCRdb fed the multiplex PCR reads into MiXCR, producing one record per CDR3 protein. The sample lists approximately 330,000 distinct CDR3 sequences, around 60% occurring once. This TCR came from a man aged 35 to 55 with primary liver carcinoma and hepatitis B virus infection. This chain links TRBV5-1 with TRBJ2-1, with 7 bases that match TRBD1. Material for sequencing was peripheral blood. The CDR3 DNA sequence: TGCGCCAGCAGGTACACAGGGGTGAGCTCCTACAAAGAGCAGTTCTTC. Translation: CASRYTGVSSYKEQFF.